Below are 29 T cell receptor beta chains sequenced from a single sample in a study of blood T cell repertoires in COVID-19. The assay was immunoSEQ multiplex PCR, and TCRdb's table has in-frame clones only and misses some. The sample comprises 80,000 to 100,000 clones, 75% to 95% of which are singletons, and about 1.7% rests with the top ten. The sample was peripheral blood. These receptors originate from a man aged 55 to 70 with acute or convalescent COVID-19.

The V gene is TRBV15, the J gene TRBJ1-5; 8 nucleotides align to TRBD1. Germline assignment: CDR1 LNHNV and CDR2 YYDKDF (reference sequence). The CDR3 loop spans 17 amino acids. V was clipped by 0 bases and J by 4 bases; unmatched bases: 8. Here the CDR3 reads CATSREAGGEGNQPQHF. CDR3 DNA sequence: TGTGCCACCAGCAGAGAAGCAGGGGGCGAGGGTAATCAGCCCCAGCATTTT.

The chain combines TRBV5-1 with TRBJ2-7; 7 bases fit TRBD1. The CDR3 spans 16 residues. Germline values: CDR1 SGHRS, CDR2 YFSETQ. V was pared by 4 bases and J by 6 bases, with 16 bases of the junction left unmatched. The CDR3 loop is CASSQRPGQKQREQYF. CDR3 bases: TGCGCCAGCAGCCAACGCCCGGGACAGAAACAACGCGAGCAGTACTTC.

This chain links TRBV2 with TRBJ1-6; tentatively, D is TRBD1 (5 bases). CDR1 SNHLY and CDR2 FYNNEI come from the germline V gene. The CDR3 spans 14 residues. Trimming took 8 bases from V and 0 from J, leaving 8 bases between them. This CDR3 reads CASQTVSYNSPLHF. CDR3 sequence (DNA): TGTGCCAGCCAGACAGTCTCCTATAATTCACCCCTCCACTTT.

The CDR3: CASSNPGQGGNQPQHF. The CDR3 DNA reads as TGTGCCAGTAGCAACCCCGGACAGGGAGGCAATCAGCCCCAGCATTTT. This rearrangement joins TRBV19 to TRBJ1-5; TRBD1 matches 8 bases. The CDR3 totals 16 residues. After removal of 6 bases from V and 2 bases from J, the junction contained 9 bases not matched to a gene. Germline lookup yields CDR1 LNHDA and CDR2 SQIVND (reference sequence).

This clone was picked up one time. J is TRBJ2-5 and V is TRBV6-5; possibly TRBD2 for D (5 bases). The germline V gene encodes CDR1 MNHEY and CDR2 SVGAGI. The CDR3 has 13 amino acids. V lost 6 bases and J lost 6, with 14 bases in between. The CDR3 spells CASRPTSVKTQYF. CDR3 in DNA: TGTGCCAGCAGACCAACTAGTGTCAAGACCCAGTACTTC.

CDR3 loop: CASSLGSLPYGYTF. CDR3 coding DNA: TGTGCCAGCAGCTTAGGTTCCCTCCCCTATGGCTACACCTTC. The chain recombines TRBV7-8 with TRBJ1-2, with D uncertain. Germline values: CDR1 SGHVS, CDR2 FQNEAQ. This CDR3 contains 14 residues. Trimming shortened V by 1 base and J by 4 bases, and 10 bases separated the two germline ends.

The rearrangement uses TRBV6-4 and TRBJ2-1; TRBD2 agrees at 13 bases. Germline-derived CDR1 and CDR2 are MRHNA and SNTAGT. J lost 8 bases, V lost 6 bases, and 7 bases had no gene match. The CDR3 totals 15 residues. CDR3 in DNA: TGTGCCAGCAGCCGGACTAGCGGGGGTCGAGATGAGCAGTTCTTC. This codes for CASSRTSGGRDEQFF.

The chain joins TRBV5-5 to TRBJ1-2, with 9 bases lining up with TRBD1. Germline lookup yields CDR1 SGHKS and CDR2 YYEKEE (reference sequence). V gave up 0 bases and J gave up 8 bases; unmatched junction bases: 5. The CDR3 covers 14 residues. CDR3 nucleotides: TGTGCCAGCAGCTTGGGGGACAGGGCTGGCGGCTACACCTTC. It codes for CASSLGDRAGGYTF.

The chain uses TRBV2 and TRBJ1-2; maybe TRBD1 (6 bases). Per the germline V gene, CDR1 is SNHLY and CDR2 is FYNNEI. Trimming removed 4 bases from V and 7 bases from J, with 7 bases in between. This CDR3 has 11 amino acids. The DNA of the CDR3 is TGTGCCAGCAGTGGACAGGTTGGCTACACCTTC. Encoded protein: CASSGQVGYTF.

The chain is built from TRBV12-1 and TRBJ1-3; TRBD1 is the table's D call, not checked against the DNA. TRBV12-1 is described as a pseudogene. CDR3 length: 17 residues. The CDR3 loop is CASSTADRAASGNTIYF. CDR3 nucleotides: TGTGCCAGCAGCACGGCGGACAGGGCTGCCTCTGGAAACACCATATATTTT.

The rearrangement joins TRBV5-1 to TRBJ1-2, with 9 bases matching TRBD1. Looked up from germline, CDR1 is SGHRS and CDR2 is YFSETQ. This CDR3 is 15 amino acids long. Unmatched junction bases numbered 10, after V lost 4 bases and J lost 6 bases. In DNA, the CDR3 is TGCGCCAGCAGCCCGGACAGGGGTGAAAGAGATGGCTACACCTTC. It specifies CASSPDRGERDGYTF.

The genes are TRBV5-1 and TRBJ1-2, with a weak D call TRBD1 (5 bases). CDR1 is SGHRS and CDR2 is YFSETQ in the germline V gene. The CDR3 consists of 15 residues. V gave up 0 bases and J gave up 5 bases, with 14 bases separating them. The CDR3 nucleotides are TGCGCCAGCAGCTTGGCCCCAGGGAACCCTTATGGCTACACCTTC. The encoded protein is CASSLAPGNPYGYTF.

This clone has only a few counts. The chain uses TRBV9 and TRBJ1-1, with a weak D call TRBD1 (6 bases). The V end lost 3 bases, the J end lost 1 base, and 10 bases lay between the germline ends. The CDR3 covers 14 residues. Germline CDR1 SGDLS, CDR2 YYNGEE. The CDR3 nucleotides are TGTGCCAGCAGCGCCCAGGACAGGAACACTGAAGCTTTCTTT. Its protein is CASSAQDRNTEAFF.

The chain links TRBV6-5 to TRBJ1-4, with 7 bases fitting TRBD1. Losses at the gene ends were 5 bases for V and 7 bases for J; bases not matched to a gene: 10. The CDR3 runs 15 residues. The germline V gene encodes CDR1 MNHEY and CDR2 SVGAGI. CDR3 amino acids: CASSRARQGGEKLFF. For the CDR3, the DNA is TGTGCCAGCAGTCGGGCAAGACAGGGAGGTGAAAAACTGTTTTTT.

This clone was seen only once. The chain links TRBV5-1 to TRBJ2-3; 9 bases align to TRBD2. The CDR3 is made up of 15 amino acids. J was trimmed by 5 bases and V by 6 bases; bases with no gene match: 10. CDR1 SGHRS and CDR2 YFSETQ come from the germline V gene. The CDR3 reads CASTPLAGSGDTQYF. The CDR3 region has the DNA TGCGCCAGCACCCCCCTAGCGGGGTCCGGAGATACGCAGTATTTT.

The rearrangement links TRBV6-5 to TRBJ1-3; D is undetermined. The CDR3 is 13 amino acids. Trimming shortened V by 8 bases and J by 2 bases, and 10 bases separated the two germline ends. Germline CDR1 and CDR2: MNHEY and SVGAGI. The CDR3 DNA reads as TGTGCCAGCCGCGCGGCAGCTGGAAACACCATATATTTT. Translated: CASRAAAGNTIYF.

The chain employs TRBV27 and TRBJ1-2; 8 bases map to TRBD1. In germline, CDR1 is MNHEY, CDR2 SMNVEV (reference sequence). The CDR3 contains 13 residues. The trim removed 5 bases at V and 5 bases at J, leaving 4 bases unmatched. CDR3 DNA: TGTGCCAGCAGTACGACAGGGGTTTATGGCTACACCTTC. It encodes CASSTTGVYGYTF.

The chain has TRBV12-5 and TRBJ2-3, with TRBD1 matching over 11 bases. The V and J ends lost 5 bases and 15 bases, in that order; junction bases with no gene match: 4. Looked up from germline, CDR1 is LGHNT and CDR2 is FRNRAP. The CDR3 runs 11 residues. In nucleotides, the CDR3 is TGTGCTAGTGGTGAGGGACAGGGGGGTTATTTT. This encodes CASGEGQGGYF.

In its sample, this clone was seen once. The rearrangement joins TRBV3-1 (or the pseudogene TRBV3-2) to TRBJ1-2, with a possible D match to TRBD1 (6 bases). The V and J ends lost 5 bases and 7 bases respectively, with 14 bases between them. This CDR3 region has 13 residues. The germline CDR1 and CDR2 sequences are LGHDT and YNNKEL (reference sequence). The CDR3 here is CASSDGTYIGYTF. The DNA of the CDR3 is TGTGCCAGCAGCGACGGGACATACATTGGCTACACCTTC.

CDR3 amino acids: CAGHLSGGGTGELFF. The DNA of the CDR3 is TGTGCCGGACACTTAAGCGGGGGAGGCACCGGGGAGCTGTTTTTT. The gene calls are TRBV6-5 and TRBJ2-2; TRBD2 agrees at 8 bases. The ends lost 11 bases at V and 4 bases at J; junction bases unmatched: 12. Germline V CDR1 and CDR2: MNHEY, SVGAGI. The CDR3 spans 15 residues.

The rearrangement links TRBV6-4 to TRBJ1-6; 7 bases are a match to TRBD1. V lost 5 bases to trimming and J lost 12 bases; unmatched junction nucleotides: 1. The CDR3 spans 11 residues. The germline CDR1 and CDR2 sequences are MRHNA and SNTAGT. The CDR3 protein is CASSQGGPLHF. The DNA of the CDR3 is TGTGCCAGCAGTCAGGGGGGACCCCTCCACTTT.

The CDR3: CASSFGVGVTHYGYTF. The CDR3 DNA reads as TGTGCCAGCAGTTTCGGGGTGGGAGTAACGCACTATGGCTACACCTTC. J is TRBJ1-2 and V is TRBV28; no clear D gene. Between the trimmed V and J ends, which lost 3 bases and 3 bases, there was a span of 17 bases. Germline loops: CDR1 MDHEN, CDR2 SYDVKM. The CDR3 has 16 residues.

This clone was detected once. An end of the junction differs from the germline gene, which may be a read error. CDR3 region: CASSIYGVSSNEQFF. The CDR3 DNA reads TGTGCCAGCAGCATCTACGGGGTATCCTCCAATGAGCAGTTCTTC. The rearrangement uses TRBV3-1 (or the pseudogene TRBV3-2) and TRBJ2-1; tentative D call: TRBD2 (5 bases). Germline V gene data show CDR1 as LGHDT and CDR2 as YNNKEL (reference sequence). This CDR3 is built from 15 residues.

The V call is TRBV7-9, the J call TRBJ1-2; D uncertain. CDR3 length equals 14 residues. Trimming shortened V by 3 bases and J by 5 bases, and 13 bases separated the two germline ends. Germline CDR1 SEHNR, CDR2 FQNEAQ (reference sequence). The CDR3 sequence: CASSFYKEEYGYTF. The CDR3 DNA is TGTGCCAGCAGCTTTTACAAGGAGGAATATGGCTACACCTTC.

The V and J genes are TRBV11-3 and TRBJ1-1; D gene uncertain. Deletions cut 5 bases from V and 5 bases from J, with 12 bases between. CDR1 is SGHNT and CDR2 is YENEEA in the germline V gene. The length of the CDR3 is 13 residues. The CDR3, as DNA: TGTGCCAGCAGCCCCCGGGAAGGGACTGAAGCTTTCTTT. This translates into CASSPREGTEAFF.

V usage is TRBV7-2 and J usage is TRBJ1-4, with TRBD1 matching 9 bases. V lost 4 bases and J lost 8; bases outside the gene matches: 8. The CDR3 length is 15 residues. Germline V lookup: CDR1 SGHTA, CDR2 FQGNSA. CDR3 DNA sequence: TGTGCCAGCAGCTGGGGGGGGACAGGGAACGAAAAACTGTTTTTT. Amino acid sequence: CASSWGGTGNEKLFF.

The V call is TRBV18, the J call TRBJ1-3; TRBD1 aligns across 9 bases. Trimming at V came to 2 bases and at J to 0 bases, leaving 2 bases not matched to a gene. CDR3 length: 16 residues. Germline V CDR1 and CDR2: KGHSH, LQKENI. CDR3 sequence reads: CASSPAQGASGNTIYF. CDR3 coding DNA: TGTGCCAGCTCACCAGCACAGGGGGCCTCTGGAAACACCATATATTTT.

The chain has TRBV12-5 and TRBJ1-2; 7 bases agree with TRBD1. V dropped 8 bases and J dropped 5; count of bases not matched to a gene: 8. Germline CDR1 is LGHNT and CDR2 is FRNRAP. This CDR3 is 13 amino acids long. CDR3 nucleotide sequence: TGTGCTAGTTTTGGGGACAGACGTTATGGCTACACCTTC. This translates into CASFGDRRYGYTF.

V gene TRBV19 combines with J gene TRBJ1-4, with TRBD1 matching over 8 bases. The length of the CDR3 is 14 residues. Germline-derived CDR1 and CDR2 are LNHDA and SQIVND (reference sequence). The V and J ends lost 5 bases and 7 bases, in that order; junction bases with no gene match: 6. CDR3 DNA: TGTGCCAGTAGTTATGGGACAGGACCTGAAAAACTGTTTTTT. Translating gives CASSYGTGPEKLFF.